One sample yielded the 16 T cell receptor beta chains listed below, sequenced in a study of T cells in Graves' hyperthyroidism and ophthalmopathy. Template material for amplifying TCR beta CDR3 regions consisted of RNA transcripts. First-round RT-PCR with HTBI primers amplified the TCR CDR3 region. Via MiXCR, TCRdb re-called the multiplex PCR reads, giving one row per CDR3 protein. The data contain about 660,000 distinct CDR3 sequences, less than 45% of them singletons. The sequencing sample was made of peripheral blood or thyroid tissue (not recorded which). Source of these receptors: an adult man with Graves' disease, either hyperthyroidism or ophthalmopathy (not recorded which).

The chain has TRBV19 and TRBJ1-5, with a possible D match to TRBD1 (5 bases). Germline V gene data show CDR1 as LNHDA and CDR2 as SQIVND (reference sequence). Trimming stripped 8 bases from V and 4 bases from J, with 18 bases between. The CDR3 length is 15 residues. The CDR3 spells CASRIEDKPNQPQHF. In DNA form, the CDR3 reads TGTGCCAGTCGGATTGAGGACAAGCCTAATCAGCCCCAGCATTTT.

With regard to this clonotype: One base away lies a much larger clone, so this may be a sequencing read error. The CDR3, as DNA: TGTGCCGGCACGGAGAGGGGCGGCCTTAATGGCTACACCTTC. Its protein product is CAGTERGGLNGYTF. The chain joins TRBV7-2 to TRBJ1-2, with D possibly being TRBD1 (5 bases). CDR1 is SGHTA and CDR2 is FQGNSA in the germline V gene. The CDR3 contains 14 residues. V dropped 11 bases and J dropped 6 bases, with 22 bases sitting between them.

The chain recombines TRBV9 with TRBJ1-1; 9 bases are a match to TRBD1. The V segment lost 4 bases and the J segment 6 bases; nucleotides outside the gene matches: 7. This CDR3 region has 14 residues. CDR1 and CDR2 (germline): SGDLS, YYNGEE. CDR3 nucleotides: TGTGCCAGCAGCAAAGTACAGGGGGCATCTGAAGCTTTCTTT. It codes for CASSKVQGASEAFF.

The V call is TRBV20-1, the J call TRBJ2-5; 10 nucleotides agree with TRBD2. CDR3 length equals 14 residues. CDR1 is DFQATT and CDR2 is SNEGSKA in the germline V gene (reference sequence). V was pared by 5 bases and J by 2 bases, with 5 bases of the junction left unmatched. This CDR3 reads CSAFRLAGQETQYF. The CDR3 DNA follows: TGCAGTGCTTTTAGACTAGCGGGTCAAGAGACCCAGTACTTC.

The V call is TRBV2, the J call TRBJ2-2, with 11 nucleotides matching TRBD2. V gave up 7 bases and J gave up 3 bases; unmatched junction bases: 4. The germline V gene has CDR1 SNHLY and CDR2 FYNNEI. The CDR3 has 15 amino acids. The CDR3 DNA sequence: TGTGCCAGCACCACTAGCGGGGGAGACACCGGGGAGCTGTTTTTT. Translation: CASTTSGGDTGELFF.

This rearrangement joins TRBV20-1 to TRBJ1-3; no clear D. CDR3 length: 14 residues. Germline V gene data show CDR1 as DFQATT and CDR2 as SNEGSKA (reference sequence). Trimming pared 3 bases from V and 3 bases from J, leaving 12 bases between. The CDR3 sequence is CSARVAGIGNTIYF. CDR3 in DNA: TGCAGTGCTAGGGTAGCGGGAATTGGAAACACCATATATTTT.

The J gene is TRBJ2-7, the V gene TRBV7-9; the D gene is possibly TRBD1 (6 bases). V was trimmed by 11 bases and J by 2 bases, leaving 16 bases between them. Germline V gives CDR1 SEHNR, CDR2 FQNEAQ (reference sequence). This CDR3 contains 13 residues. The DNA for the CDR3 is TGTGCCTGGAGACGGGACACACCCTACGAGCAGTACTTC. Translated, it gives CAWRRDTPYEQYF.

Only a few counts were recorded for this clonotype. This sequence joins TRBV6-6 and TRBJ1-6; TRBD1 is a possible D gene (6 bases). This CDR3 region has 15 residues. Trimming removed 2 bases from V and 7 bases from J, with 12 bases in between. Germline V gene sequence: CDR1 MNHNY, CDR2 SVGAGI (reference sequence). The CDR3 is CASSYEDSENSPLHF. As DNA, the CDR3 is TGTGCCAGCAGTTACGAGGACAGCGAGAATTCACCCCTCCACTTT.

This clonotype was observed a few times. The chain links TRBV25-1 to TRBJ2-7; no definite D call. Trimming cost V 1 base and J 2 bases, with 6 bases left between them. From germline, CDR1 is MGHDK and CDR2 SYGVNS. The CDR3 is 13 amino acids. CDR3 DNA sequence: TGTGCCAGCAGTGAATCGGAGCCCTACGAGCAGTACTTC. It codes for CASSESEPYEQYF.

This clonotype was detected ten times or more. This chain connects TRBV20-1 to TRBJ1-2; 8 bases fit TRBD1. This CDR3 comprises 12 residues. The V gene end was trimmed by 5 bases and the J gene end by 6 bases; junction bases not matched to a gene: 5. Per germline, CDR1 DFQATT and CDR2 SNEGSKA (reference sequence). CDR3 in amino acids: CSAPQGVHGYTF. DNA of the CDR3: TGCAGTGCTCCACAGGGGGTCCATGGCTACACCTTC.

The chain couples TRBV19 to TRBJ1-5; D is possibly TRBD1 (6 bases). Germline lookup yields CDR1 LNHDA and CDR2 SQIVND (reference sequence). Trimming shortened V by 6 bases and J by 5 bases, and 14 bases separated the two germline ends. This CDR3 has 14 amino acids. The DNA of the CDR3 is TGTGCCAGTAGAAGCGGGACAACCTATCAGCCCCAGCATTTT. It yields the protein CASRSGTTYQPQHF. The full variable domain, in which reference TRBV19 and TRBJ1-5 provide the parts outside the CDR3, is DGGITQSPKYLFRKEGQNVTLSCEQNLNHDAMYWYRQDPGQGLRLIYYSQIVNDFQKGDIAEGYSVSREKKESFPLTVTSAQKNPTAFYLCASRSGTTYQPQHFGDGTRLSIL.

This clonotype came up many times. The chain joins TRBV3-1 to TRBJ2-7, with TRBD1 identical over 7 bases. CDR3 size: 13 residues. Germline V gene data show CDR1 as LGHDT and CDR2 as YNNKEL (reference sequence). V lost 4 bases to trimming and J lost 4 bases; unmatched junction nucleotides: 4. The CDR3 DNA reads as TGTGCCAGCAGCCCGACAGGGCCATACGAGCAGTACTTC. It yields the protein CASSPTGPYEQYF.

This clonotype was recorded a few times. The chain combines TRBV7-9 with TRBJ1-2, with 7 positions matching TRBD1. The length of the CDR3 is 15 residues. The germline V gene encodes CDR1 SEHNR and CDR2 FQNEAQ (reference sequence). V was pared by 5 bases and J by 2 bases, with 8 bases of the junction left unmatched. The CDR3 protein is CASSAKSTGNYGYTF. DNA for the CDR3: TGTGCCAGCAGCGCAAAATCGACAGGGAACTATGGCTACACCTTC.

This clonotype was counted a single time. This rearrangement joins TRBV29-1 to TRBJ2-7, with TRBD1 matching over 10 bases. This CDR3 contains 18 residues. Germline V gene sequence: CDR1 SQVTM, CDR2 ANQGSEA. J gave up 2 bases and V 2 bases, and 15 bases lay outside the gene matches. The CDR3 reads CSVETGTGVVRPTYEQYF. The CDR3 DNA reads TGCAGCGTTGAAACCGGGACAGGGGTGGTTAGGCCTACCTACGAGCAGTACTTC.

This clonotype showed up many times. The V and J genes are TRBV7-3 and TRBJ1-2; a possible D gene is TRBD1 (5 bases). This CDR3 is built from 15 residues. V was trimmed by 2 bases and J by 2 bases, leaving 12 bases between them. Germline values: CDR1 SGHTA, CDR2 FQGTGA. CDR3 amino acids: CASSLPREPNYGYTF. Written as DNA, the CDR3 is TGTGCCAGCAGCTTACCCAGGGAGCCCAACTATGGCTACACCTTC.

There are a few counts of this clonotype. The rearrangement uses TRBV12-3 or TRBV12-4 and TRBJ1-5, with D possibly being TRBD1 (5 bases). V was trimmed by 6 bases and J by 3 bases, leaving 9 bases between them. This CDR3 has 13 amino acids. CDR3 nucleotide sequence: TGTGCCAGCAGCCAGGGTTTCAATCAGCCCCAGCATTTT. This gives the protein CASSQGFNQPQHF.